The 20 T cell receptor beta chains given below trace back to one sample, sequenced in a study of cytomegalovirus exposure and HLA in healthy donors. Some clones are missing from TCRdb's copy, which holds only in-frame ones; the method was immunoSEQ multiplex PCR. In the table there are about 280,000 clones, 80% to 90% of which are singletons. Sequencing was performed on PBMCs. These receptors were obtained from a woman between 18 and 30 years old in good health and CMV-seronegative.

The rearrangement joins TRBV5-4 to TRBJ1-1, with TRBD1 matching over 9 bases. Germline V gene sequence: CDR1 SGHNT, CDR2 YYREEE (reference sequence). The J segment lost 3 bases and the V segment lost 0 bases, leaving 9 bases of the junction unmatched. The CDR3 is 17 amino acids. In DNA form, the CDR3 reads TGTGCCAGCAGCTTGGCGATCGCCCGGGACAGGGACACTGAAGCTTTCTTT. Residues: CASSLAIARDRDTEAFF.

This clone was recorded once. The chain couples TRBV4-3 to TRBJ1-1; possibly TRBD1 for D (5 bases). Germline CDR1 reads LGHNA; CDR2 reads YSLEER. V lost 0 bases to trimming and J lost 11 bases, with 13 bases between them. This CDR3 region has 13 residues. The CDR3 nucleotides are TGCGCCAGCAGCCAAGATCCCAGCAGGGTGGCTTTCTTT. Its protein product is CASSQDPSRVAFF.

The rearrangement links TRBV30 to TRBJ2-2, with TRBD2 matching 7 bases. With V trimmed by 3 bases and J by 4 bases, 8 bases remained unmatched. Germline V gene lookup returns CDR1 GTSNPN and CDR2 SVGIG (reference sequence). This CDR3 comprises 15 residues. The CDR3 region is CAWRRGELTTGELFF. DNA of the CDR3: TGTGCCTGGAGACGGGGGGAGTTGACCACCGGGGAGCTGTTTTTT.

The chain employs TRBV15 and TRBJ2-1; 7 bases fit TRBD1. This CDR3 is built from 14 residues. CDR1 and CDR2 (germline): LNHNV, YYDKDF (reference sequence). With V trimmed by 4 bases and J by 8 bases, 8 bases remained unmatched. The CDR3 loop reads CATSNEDRRDEQFF. The CDR3 DNA reads TGTGCCACCAGCAACGAGGACAGGCGCGATGAGCAGTTCTTC.

V and J are TRBV6-5 and TRBJ1-1; no clear D. Germline V gene lookup returns CDR1 MNHEY and CDR2 SVGAGI. There are 16 residues in the CDR3. V dropped 2 bases and J dropped 1 base, with 14 bases sitting between them. DNA for the CDR3: TGTGCCAGCAGTTACGGCCAGGCGACGCGGAACACTGAAGCTTTCTTT. It is translated as CASSYGQATRNTEAFF.

This clone appeared a few times. The chain links TRBV19 to TRBJ1-2, with 12 bases identical to TRBD1. This CDR3 has 13 amino acids. Germline V gives CDR1 LNHDA, CDR2 SQIVND (reference sequence). The trim removed 8 bases at V and 7 bases at J, leaving 5 bases unmatched. The CDR3 loop reads CASLPGQGAGYTF. CDR3 sequence (DNA): TGTGCCAGTCTGCCGGGACAGGGGGCTGGCTACACCTTC.

The genes are TRBV6-6 and TRBJ1-1; tentatively, D is TRBD1 (6 bases). The CDR3 consists of 14 residues. Germline-derived CDR1 and CDR2 are MNHNY and SVGAGI (reference sequence). V was clipped by 6 bases and J by 1 base, with 12 bases between them. CDR3 residues: CASRTQTGNTEAFF. DNA for the CDR3: TGTGCCAGCAGGACACAGACAGGGAACACTGAAGCTTTCTTT.

This rearrangement joins TRBV27 to TRBJ2-3; the match to TRBD2 covers 14 bases. The CDR3 is made up of 18 amino acids. V shed 7 bases and J 3 bases; nucleotides not matched to a gene: 12. Germline V gene data show CDR1 as MNHEY and CDR2 as SMNVEV (reference sequence). As DNA, the CDR3 is TGTGCCAGCACCCTAAAGGGACTAGCGGGGGTGTTAACAGATACGCAGTATTTT. It is translated as CASTLKGLAGVLTDTQYF.

The V call is TRBV5-1, the J call TRBJ2-3; 9 bases align to TRBD2. The junction had 10 bases not matched to a gene; V was cut back by 4 bases and J by 4 bases. The CDR3 contains 16 residues. Germline V gene lookup returns CDR1 SGHRS and CDR2 YFSETQ. CDR3 bases: TGCGCCAGCAGCCTGGGAGCGGGGGGCAAGGCAGATACGCAGTATTTT. Translated, it gives CASSLGAGGKADTQYF.

The chain employs TRBV5-6 and TRBJ1-2, with D unresolved. The germline V gene has CDR1 SGHDT and CDR2 YYEEEE. The CDR3 extends over 12 amino acids. The ends were cut back, 2 bases at V and 7 bases at J, with 9 bases in the middle. In DNA, the CDR3 is TGTGCCAGCAGCTTAAATCTCCCTGGCTACACCTTC. Translation: CASSLNLPGYTF.

The V gene is TRBV19, the J gene TRBJ1-1; TRBD1 agrees at 8 bases. CDR1 is LNHDA and CDR2 is SQIVND in the germline V gene (reference sequence). The CDR3 spans 17 residues. Trimming at V came to 2 bases and at J to 2 bases, leaving 10 bases not matched to a gene. Here the CDR3 DNA reads TGTGCCAGTAGTATAATACACGGACAGGGACCAAACACTGAAGCTTTCTTT. Protein: CASSIIHGQGPNTEAFF.

V is TRBV6-5 and J is TRBJ2-3, with D uncertain. The length of the CDR3 is 16 residues. Trimming took off 0 bases at V and 1 base at J, with 11 bases between the two ends. Germline CDR1 reads MNHEY; CDR2 reads SVGAGI. DNA of the CDR3: TGTGCCAGCAGTTACTCGGGCGACGGTGGCACAGATACGCAGTATTTT. Encoded protein: CASSYSGDGGTDTQYF.

The chain uses TRBV4-2 and TRBJ1-2; 7 bases are shared with TRBD1. The length of the CDR3 is 17 residues. Germline V gene sequence: CDR1 LGHNA, CDR2 YNFKEQ. The J segment lost 1 base and the V segment lost 3 bases, leaving 11 bases of the junction unmatched. The CDR3 loop is CASSHGIKGAGNYGYTF. CDR3 sequence (DNA): TGTGCCAGCAGCCACGGCATCAAGGGGGCCGGTAACTATGGCTACACCTTC.

The V gene is TRBV5-1, the J gene TRBJ2-3; 8 nucleotides line up with TRBD1. V trimming: 1 base; J trimming: 2 bases; junction bases outside the gene matches: 3. The CDR3 contains 15 residues. CDR1 is SGHRS and CDR2 is YFSETQ in the germline V gene. The DNA of the CDR3 is TGCGCCAGCAGCTTGTCGACAGGGGTCACAGATACGCAGTATTTT. Translation gives CASSLSTGVTDTQYF.

The V call is TRBV28, the J call TRBJ2-7; 8 bases align to TRBD1. CDR3 length equals 15 residues. The germline V gene has CDR1 MDHEN and CDR2 SYDVKM. With 5 bases clipped from V and 5 bases from J, the junction kept 11 bases outside the gene matches. The CDR3 reads CASSPLDRGQNEQYF. The DNA of the CDR3 is TGTGCCAGCAGTCCACTAGACAGGGGCCAAAACGAGCAGTACTTC. Together with reference TRBV28 and TRBJ2-7, the CDR3 gives the full variable domain: DVKVTQSSRYLVKRTGEKVFLECVQDMDHENMFWYRQDPGLGLRLIYFSYDVKMKEKGDIPEGYSVSREKKERFSLILESASTNQTSMYLCASSPLDRGQNEQYFGPGTRLTVT.

The chain carries TRBV5-1 and TRBJ2-5; D possibly corresponds to TRBD2 (5 bases). CDR1 and CDR2 (germline): SGHRS, YFSETQ. Trimming cost V 0 bases and J 2 bases, with 11 bases left between them. The CDR3 consists of 15 residues. CDR3 sequence (DNA): TGCGCCAGCAGCTTGGGGGGTAGCGCACAAGAGACCCAGTACTTC. This gives the protein CASSLGGSAQETQYF.

This clone was seen just once. The V and J genes are TRBV4-3 and TRBJ2-1, with D possibly being TRBD1 (5 bases). The germline V and J ends were trimmed by 1 base and 10 bases, with 11 bases remaining between them. The CDR3 has 13 amino acids. Germline CDR1 reads LGHNA; CDR2 reads YSLEER. In DNA form, the CDR3 reads TGCGCCAGCAGCCAAGGGGGCCTAGGCGAGCAGTTCTTC. It specifies CASSQGGLGEQFF.

This sequence joins TRBV7-9 and TRBJ2-1; 10 positions agree with TRBD1. Germline CDR1 is SEHNR and CDR2 is FQNEAQ (reference sequence). Germline trimming cut 2 bases from V and 8 bases from J; bases unmatched to any gene: 6. CDR3 length: 15 amino acids. In DNA, the CDR3 is TGTGCCAGCAGCTTACCGGGACAGGGGCGGCATGAGCAGTTCTTC. Translating it yields CASSLPGQGRHEQFF.

The V gene is TRBV9, the J gene TRBJ2-1, with unresolved D. The germline gives CDR1 SGDLS, CDR2 YYNGEE. V dropped 0 bases and J dropped 0 bases, with 10 bases sitting between them. The length of the CDR3 is 16 residues. In DNA, the CDR3 is TGTGCCAGCAGCGTAGAGCTCCACCACTCCTACAATGAGCAGTTCTTC. Its protein product is CASSVELHHSYNEQFF.

The chain has TRBV19 and TRBJ1-3; 7 bases line up with TRBD1. This CDR3 has 15 amino acids. The trim removed 6 bases at V and 0 bases at J, leaving 5 bases unmatched. Germline V gene lookup returns CDR1 LNHDA and CDR2 SQIVND (reference sequence). The CDR3 reads CASSSGQSSGNTIYF. CDR3 nucleotides: TGTGCCAGTAGCTCGGGACAGAGCTCTGGAAACACCATATATTTT.